One and the same sample provided the 21 T cell receptor beta chains below, sequenced in a study of molecular identifiers for immune sequencing clone quantification. TCRdb ran MiXCR on the PCR reads and lists one entry per CDR3 protein. The sample holds 350,000 or so distinct CDR3 sequences; over 20% are singletons and the top ten take 0.81%. The sample consisted of naive CD8+ T cells from blood, with Jurkat cell RNA spiked in. Subset indicated: FACS-sorted CD8+CD4-CCR7+CD45RA+ naive T cells. These receptor sequences come from a human donor in good health. Some libraries in this study had Jurkat cell RNA spiked in.

Ten or more counts support this clonotype. The rearrangement links TRBV6-2 or TRBV6-3 to TRBJ1-2; D remains ambiguous. Germline CDR1 and CDR2: MNHEY and SVGEGT. This CDR3 contains 11 residues. The V end was cut by 2 bases, the J end by 5 bases, with 3 bases between. CDR3 loop: CASSYVYGYTF. In DNA, the CDR3 is TGTGCCAGCAGTTACGTTTATGGCTACACCTTC.

In its sample, this clonotype was seen many times. The CDR3: CASTKTGGTEAFF. The CDR3, as DNA: TGTGCCAGCACCAAAACTGGGGGGACTGAAGCTTTCTTT. The chain has TRBV7-9 and TRBJ1-1, with a weak D call TRBD1 (5 bases). Between the trimmed V and J ends, which lost 7 bases and 5 bases, there was a span of 14 bases. The CDR3 extends over 13 amino acids. CDR1 is SEHNR and CDR2 is FQNEAQ in the germline V gene (reference sequence).

In its sample, this clonotype was seen many times. The chain employs TRBV27 and TRBJ2-7; weak D call: TRBD1 (6 bases). Trimming pared 5 bases from V and 0 bases from J, leaving 11 bases between. Germline V gene lookup returns CDR1 MNHEY and CDR2 SMNVEV (reference sequence). The CDR3 runs to 14 residues. CDR3 sequence reads: CASSSRDNSYEQYF. CDR3 DNA: TGTGCCAGCAGTAGCCGGGACAACTCCTACGAGCAGTACTTC.

The chain is built from TRBV24-1 and TRBJ2-2; the D is unclear. V lost 4 bases and J lost 1, with 6 bases in between. The V gene's germline CDR1 is KGHDR and CDR2 SFDVKD. This CDR3 is 14 amino acids long. The CDR3 reads CATSELQNTGELFF. DNA for the CDR3: TGTGCCACCAGTGAGCTACAGAACACCGGGGAGCTGTTTTTT.

In its sample, this clonotype was seen many times. This chain joins TRBV5-6 and TRBJ1-1; no clear D gene. This CDR3 comprises 12 residues. CDR1 is SGHDT and CDR2 is YYEEEE in the germline V gene. Trimming shortened V by 3 bases and J by 3 bases, and 6 bases separated the two germline ends. The DNA of the CDR3 is TGTGCCAGCAGCTCAGGTTACACTGAAGCTTTCTTT. It yields the protein CASSSGYTEAFF. The variable domain in full, completed from reference TRBV5-6 and TRBJ1-1, reads DAGVTQSPTHLIKTRGQQVTLRCSPKSGHDTVSWYQQALGQGPQFIFQYYEEEERQRGNFPDRFSGHQFPNYSSELNVNALLLGDSALYLCASSSGYTEAFFGQGTRLTVV.

This clonotype was counted ten times or more. V usage is TRBV29-1 and J usage is TRBJ2-5, with D perhaps TRBD1 or TRBD2 (5 bases each). V lost 2 bases, J lost 1 base, and 8 bases lay in between. Per germline, CDR1 SQVTM and CDR2 ANQGSEA. The CDR3 consists of 13 residues. CDR3: CSVETGLQETQYF. Written as DNA, the CDR3 is TGCAGCGTTGAAACAGGACTCCAAGAGACCCAGTACTTC.

The genes are TRBV19 and TRBJ2-7; a possible D gene is TRBD1 (5 bases). The CDR3 covers 13 residues. Trimming took 2 bases from V and 1 from J, leaving 6 bases between them. Germline CDR1 and CDR2: LNHDA and SQIVND (reference sequence). CDR3 DNA: TGTGCCAGTAGTATAACAGGATCCTACGAGCAGTACTTC. Protein sequence: CASSITGSYEQYF.

This chain connects TRBV29-1 to TRBJ2-1, with 7 nucleotides matching TRBD2. After removal of 1 base from V and 4 bases from J, the junction contained 10 bases not matched to a gene. The germline gives CDR1 SQVTM, CDR2 ANQGSEA. The CDR3 contains 16 residues. CDR3 coding DNA: TGCAGCGTTGAAGCCACAACTAGCGCACGGTACAATGAGCAGTTCTTC. This codes for CSVEATTSARYNEQFF.

This clonotype was counted at least ten times. The chain uses TRBV20-1 and TRBJ2-7; D not certain. Trimming removed 1 base from V and 0 bases from J, with 4 bases in between. The CDR3 spans 12 residues. Germline CDR1 reads DFQATT; CDR2 reads SNEGSKA (reference sequence). In nucleotides, the CDR3 is TGCAGTGCTAGAGCCCACTCCTACGAGCAGTACTTC. Protein: CSARAHSYEQYF.

Worth noting for this clonotype: One base away lies a much larger clone, so this may be a sequencing read error. The chain carries TRBV28 and TRBJ1-1; D ambiguous. The CDR3 sequence is 15 residues long. Trimming pared 3 bases from V and 4 bases from J, leaving 15 bases between. Germline V gene data show CDR1 as MDHEN and CDR2 as SYDVKM. In DNA form, the CDR3 reads TGTGCCAGCAGTTTTCGCGGCGCAAGGAGCACTGAAGCTTTCTTT. It is translated as CASSFRGARSTEAFF.

Notes on this clonotype: Since a much larger clone is just one base distant, this may be a read error. V is TRBV6-5 and J is TRBJ2-3; 9 bases line up with TRBD2. V was clipped by 4 bases and J by 6 bases; unmatched bases: 8. Germline V gene sequence: CDR1 MNHEY, CDR2 SVGAGI. This CDR3 is 15 amino acids long. The CDR3: CASSCAREGQDTQYF. CDR3 nucleotides: TGTGCCAGCAGTTGCGCGCGGGAGGGCCAGGATACGCAGTATTTT.

Only one count was recorded for this clonotype. Mismatch with germline at one junction end may stem from a read error. This rearrangement joins TRBV11-2 to TRBJ2-1; 13 positions agree with TRBD2. From germline, CDR1 is SGHAT and CDR2 FQNNGV. There are 17 residues in the CDR3. CDR3 in DNA: TGTGCCAGCAGCCGCGGACTAGCGGGAGCGCCCTACAATGATCAGTTCTTC. It specifies CASSRGLAGAPYNDQFF.

This clonotype was counted between two and nine times. A read error may account for a junction end that differs from germline. The J gene is TRBJ2-7, the V gene TRBV6-1; D is unresolved. The V gene's germline CDR1 is MNHNS and CDR2 SASEGT. The CDR3 is made up of 15 amino acids. The CDR3 DNA is TGTGCCGGCAGTGATTGGGTTCTGGGCCACTACGAGCAGTACTTC. Its protein is CAGSDWVLGHYEQYF.

This clonotype was counted at least ten times. V usage is TRBV7-2 and J usage is TRBJ2-7; a weak D match, TRBD2 (5 bases). The V gene lost 5 bases and the J gene lost 2 bases, with 13 bases spanning the gap. There are 14 residues in the CDR3. CDR1 SGHTA and CDR2 FQGNSA come from the germline V gene. The CDR3 loop reads CASSRPEAPYEQYF. The CDR3 DNA reads as TGTGCCAGCAGCCGTCCGGAGGCCCCCTACGAGCAGTACTTC.

This clonotype was observed a few times. This chain links TRBV7-9 with TRBJ2-7; 9 nucleotides agree with TRBD1. The CDR3 sequence is 19 residues long. CDR1 and CDR2 (germline): SEHNR, FQNEAQ (reference sequence). The V and J ends lost 5 bases and 1 base, in that order; junction bases with no gene match: 18. Here the CDR3 reads CASSKNAWTGVSRSYEQYF. The CDR3 DNA sequence: TGTGCCAGCAGCAAAAATGCGTGGACAGGGGTTTCCAGGTCCTACGAGCAGTACTTC.

About this clonotype: Since a much larger clone is just one base distant, this may be a read error. The chain recombines TRBV2 with TRBJ1-1; 8 positions agree with TRBD1. This CDR3 region has 17 residues. Germline lookup yields CDR1 SNHLY and CDR2 FYNNEI. V shed 3 bases, J shed 6 bases, and the junction held 15 bases outside the gene matches. Here the CDR3 reads CASSDIYCQGAGAEAFF. CDR3 coding DNA: TGTGCCAGCAGTGATATTTACTGTCAGGGGGCAGGGGCTGAAGCTTTCTTT.

This clonotype was detected a few times. A much larger clone differs from this one at a single base, so this may be a read error. The chain couples TRBV29-1 to TRBJ2-2; D gene unclear. Per the germline V gene, CDR1 is SQVTM and CDR2 is ANQGSEA. Trimming cost V 4 bases and J 7 bases, with 10 bases left between them. The CDR3 runs to 12 residues. This chain's CDR3 is CSVVHSIGELFF. DNA for the CDR3: TGCAGCGTTGTACACTCTATCGGGGAGCTGTTTTTT.

This chain joins TRBV20-1 and TRBJ2-1; 13 bases fit TRBD2. This CDR3 region has 16 residues. Germline-derived CDR1 and CDR2 are DFQATT and SNEGSKA (reference sequence). With V trimmed by 5 bases and J by 2 bases, 6 bases remained unmatched. This CDR3 is CSAGGLAGLTYNEQFF. The CDR3 region has the DNA TGCAGTGCTGGGGGACTAGCGGGGTTAACCTACAATGAGCAGTTCTTC.

The table lists this clonotype with many counts. V gene TRBV19 combines with J gene TRBJ2-3; D unresolved. The length of the CDR3 is 12 residues. Trimming removed 5 bases at V and 4 bases at J, with 7 bases between. Germline-derived CDR1 and CDR2 are LNHDA and SQIVND (reference sequence). This CDR3 is CASSGNPDTQYF. The CDR3 DNA reads TGTGCCAGTAGTGGAAACCCAGATACGCAGTATTTT.

A remark on this clonotype: One base away lies a much larger clone, so this may be a sequencing read error. The chain carries TRBV10-3 and TRBJ2-5; 8 nucleotides match TRBD1. Germline V gene sequence: CDR1 ENHRY, CDR2 SYGVKD. The CDR3 is made up of 14 amino acids. CDR3 coding DNA: TGTGCCATCAGTCAAGGGACAGGCCCCCCGACCCAGCACTTC. This encodes CAISQGTGPPTQHF.

A remark on this clonotype: Since a much larger clone is just one base distant, this may be a read error. The chain is built from TRBV30 and TRBJ2-3; D not resolved. Deletions cut 4 bases from V and 5 bases from J, with 13 bases between. The CDR3 has 13 residues. Germline V CDR1 and CDR2: GTSNPN, SVGIG (reference sequence). The CDR3 sequence: CAWTEDRKDTQYF. DNA of the CDR3: TGTGCCTGGACCGAGGACCGGAAAGATACGCAGTATTTT.